These 30 T cell receptor beta chains came from one sample sequenced in a study of CD8 T cell repertoires and HIV-1 epitope variants. Data came from immunoSEQ multiplex PCR; TCRdb stores just in-frame clones and leaves some out. The sample yields more than 85,000 clones, roughly 80% seen once. What was sequenced was uncultured baseline CD8+ T cells from peripheral blood mononuclear cells (PBMCs). The receptors derive from a male donor with HIV.

This clone was seen a handful of times. The chain employs TRBV2 and TRBJ2-7; D is uncertain. Germline values: CDR1 SNHLY, CDR2 FYNNEI. V was clipped by 1 base and J by 7 bases, with 5 bases between them. This CDR3 region has 11 residues. As DNA, the CDR3 is TGTGCCAGCAGTGAAGTAAGGGAGCAGTACTTC. Translating gives CASSEVREQYF.

The chain combines TRBV6-1 with TRBJ1-2, with D maybe TRBD1 (6 bases). Germline V gene sequence: CDR1 MNHNS, CDR2 SASEGT. The CDR3 is 15 residues long. Deletions cut 1 base from V and 4 bases from J, with 13 bases between. CDR3 DNA: TGTGCCAGCAGTGAAGATGGGGGGCCGGGCTATGGCTACACCTTC. Translating gives CASSEDGGPGYGYTF.

This clone was picked up a small number of times. V usage is TRBV5-1 and J usage is TRBJ2-5; 7 bases match TRBD2. V lost 0 bases and J lost 4; bases outside the gene matches: 3. The CDR3 sequence is 14 residues long. CDR1 SGHRS and CDR2 YFSETQ come from the germline V gene. The CDR3 nucleotides read TGCGCCAGCAGCTTGGGAGGCGGGGGAGAGACCCAGTACTTC. This gives the protein CASSLGGGGETQYF. Together with reference TRBV5-1 and TRBJ2-5, the CDR3 gives the full variable domain: KAGVTQTPRYLIKTRGQQVTLSCSPISGHRSVSWYQQTPGQGLQFLFEYFSETQRNKGNFPGRFSGRQFSNSRSEMNVSTLELGDSALYLCASSLGGGGETQYFGPGTRLLVL.

This chain links TRBV5-4 with TRBJ2-5; 9 bases fit TRBD1. The CDR3 runs 14 residues. V lost 1 base to trimming and J lost 5 bases; unmatched junction nucleotides: 3. Looked up from germline, CDR1 is SGHNT and CDR2 is YYREEE (reference sequence). The CDR3 DNA reads TGTGCCAGCAGCTTGACAGGGGGCCCGGAGACCCAGTACTTC. As protein: CASSLTGGPETQYF.

This chain joins TRBV7-2 and TRBJ2-5; 8 bases map to TRBD2. Trimming removed 1 base from V and 5 bases from J; junction bases left unmatched: 6. The CDR3 is 15 amino acids. Per germline, CDR1 SGHTA and CDR2 FQGNSA. This chain's CDR3 is CASSLESGRGETQYF. The CDR3 nucleotides are TGTGCCAGCAGCTTAGAAAGCGGGAGAGGTGAGACCCAGTACTTC.

This clone was found many times. The chain uses TRBV10-3 and TRBJ1-2; possible D gene TRBD1, 5 bases. CDR1 ENHRY and CDR2 SYGVKD come from the germline V gene. This CDR3 has 15 amino acids. Deletions cut 4 bases from V and 4 bases from J, with 16 bases between. CDR3 DNA sequence: TGTGCCATCAGTGGGGGCCTGGATGGAGGCTATGGCTACACCTTC. It encodes CAISGGLDGGYGYTF.

This clone was detected only a few times. The rearrangement links TRBV28 to TRBJ1-1; possible D gene TRBD1, 6 bases. The CDR3 length is 13 residues. Trimming pared 3 bases from V and 1 base from J, leaving 6 bases between. The germline V gene encodes CDR1 MDHEN and CDR2 SYDVKM. CDR3 sequence (DNA): TGTGCCAGCAGTTTGACAGGGAACACTGAAGCTTTCTTT. Encoded protein: CASSLTGNTEAFF.

J is TRBJ2-1 and V is TRBV2; TRBD2 matches 15 bases. There are 16 residues in the CDR3. Germline CDR1 and CDR2: SNHLY and FYNNEI. Losses at the gene ends were 8 bases for V and 8 bases for J; bases not matched to a gene: 10. CDR3 sequence: CASGGLAGGRSYEQFF. CDR3 in DNA: TGTGCCAGCGGGGGACTAGCGGGGGGAAGAAGCTATGAGCAGTTCTTC.

The chain couples TRBV5-1 to TRBJ2-5; D is ambiguous. The CDR3 length is 14 residues. The V gene lost 0 bases and the J gene lost 2 bases, with 8 bases spanning the gap. From germline, CDR1 is SGHRS and CDR2 YFSETQ. In DNA, the CDR3 is TGCGCCAGCAGCTTGGCGAACGGTCAAGAGACCCAGTACTTC. It encodes CASSLANGQETQYF.

The CDR3 DNA is TGCGCCAGCAGCTTGGCAGGCTCCCGGGACTCCAACTACGAGCAGTACTTC. It translates to CASSLAGSRDSNYEQYF. This chain uses TRBV5-1 with TRBJ2-7; the D gene is possibly TRBD2 (6 bases). The germline V gene has CDR1 SGHRS and CDR2 YFSETQ. The CDR3 consists of 17 residues. Between the trimmed V and J ends, which lost 0 bases and 3 bases, there was a span of 19 bases.

This chain uses TRBV7-6 with TRBJ2-1; the match to TRBD1 covers 7 bases. The germline V gene encodes CDR1 SGHVS and CDR2 FNYEAQ. V lost 5 bases to trimming and J lost 8 bases; unmatched junction nucleotides: 3. This CDR3 comprises 12 residues. CDR3 DNA sequence: TGTGCCAGCAGCACACAGGGGTATGAGCAGTTCTTC. The encoded protein is CASSTQGYEQFF. The full variable domain, completed using reference TRBV7-6 and TRBJ2-1, is GAGVSQSPRYKVTKRGQDVALRCDPISGHVSLYWYRQALGQGPEFLTYFNYEAQQDKSGLPNDRFSAERPEGSISTLTIQRTEQRDSAMYRCASSTQGYEQFFGPGTRLTVL.

The J gene is TRBJ1-1, the V gene TRBV7-6; 7 nucleotides agree with TRBD1. V was clipped by 3 bases and J by 4 bases; unmatched bases: 11. The CDR3 loop spans 16 amino acids. CDR1 and CDR2 (germline): SGHVS, FNYEAQ. The CDR3 is CASSLGADRASTEAFF. The CDR3 nucleotides read TGTGCCAGCAGCTTGGGCGCTGACAGGGCCAGCACTGAAGCTTTCTTT.

The chain carries TRBV11-1 and TRBJ2-2, with 7 positions matching TRBD1. The germline CDR1 and CDR2 sequences are SGHAT and FQDESV (reference sequence). After removal of 7 bases from V and 4 bases from J, the junction contained 12 bases not matched to a gene. CDR3 length: 16 residues. In DNA, the CDR3 is TGTGCCAGCACCTTCCCCTCCAGGGGGACCACCGGGGAGCTGTTTTTT. Residues: CASTFPSRGTTGELFF. Using reference TRBV11-1 and TRBJ2-2 for the parts outside the CDR3, the full variable domain is EAEVAQSPRYKITEKSQAVAFWCDPISGHATLYWYRQILGQGPELLVQFQDESVVDDSQLPKDRFSAERLKGVDSTLKIQPAELGDSAMYLCASTFPSRGTTGELFFGEGSRLTVL.

V is TRBV30 and J is TRBJ1-5; a weak D match, TRBD1 (5 bases). Germline CDR1 reads GTSNPN; CDR2 reads SVGIG (reference sequence). This CDR3 spans 14 amino acids. Trimming left V 2 bases short and J 7 bases short, with 15 bases between. CDR3 nucleotide sequence: TGTGCCTGGAGTCTGGGGGGGTCGGGACAGCCCCAGCATTTT. Protein product: CAWSLGGSGQPQHF.

This clone turned up a few times. The chain is built from TRBV9 and TRBJ1-3; D unresolved. The germline CDR1 and CDR2 sequences are SGDLS and YYNGEE. The ends were cut back, 0 bases at V and 3 bases at J, with 16 bases in the middle. The CDR3 spans 17 residues. The CDR3 sequence: CASSVASAGILGNTIYF. CDR3 bases: TGTGCCAGCAGCGTAGCTTCGGCAGGAATCCTTGGAAACACCATATATTTT. Looking up the rest from reference TRBV9 and TRBJ1-3 gives the full variable domain: DSGVTQTPKHLITATGQRVTLRCSPRSGDLSVYWYQQSLDQGLQFLIQYYNGEERAKGNILERFSAQQFPDLHSELNLSSLELGDSALYFCASSVASAGILGNTIYFGEGSWLTVV.

The chain links TRBV2 to TRBJ1-5; D not resolved. This CDR3 is built from 12 residues. The ends were cut back, 5 bases at V and 6 bases at J, with 8 bases in the middle. CDR1 is SNHLY and CDR2 is FYNNEI in the germline V gene. CDR3 DNA sequence: TGTGCCAGCAGTCCCCCCCGTCAGCCCCAGCATTTT. Protein: CASSPPRQPQHF.

The chain carries TRBV30 and TRBJ1-1; D perhaps matches TRBD1 (6 bases). In germline, CDR1 is GTSNPN, CDR2 SVGIG (reference sequence). The CDR3 has 14 amino acids. V shed 3 bases and J shed 5 bases, with 16 bases lying between them. The CDR3 coding sequence is TGTGCCTGGAGCGTAGGGGGTAGGATTACTGAAGCTTTCTTT. The encoded protein is CAWSVGGRITEAFF.

This chain joins TRBV28 and TRBJ1-2; a weak D match, TRBD1 (6 bases). Trimming pared 1 base from V and 5 bases from J, leaving 14 bases between. Germline CDR1 and CDR2: MDHEN and SYDVKM. This CDR3 comprises 15 residues. CDR3 bases: TGTGCCAGCAGTTTATCGGGGGGCGCAAGGTATGGCTACACCTTC. As protein: CASSLSGGARYGYTF.

Written as DNA, the CDR3 is TGTGCCAGCGGAAAGCAGGACACCGGGGAGCTGTTTTTT. Its translation is CASGKQDTGELFF. The V gene is TRBV6-5, the J gene TRBJ2-2, with no clear D. The germline V and J ends were trimmed by 8 bases and 3 bases, with 10 bases remaining between them. The CDR3 length is 13 residues. The germline V gene has CDR1 MNHEY and CDR2 SVGAGI.

The chain uses TRBV9 and TRBJ1-2; no firm D call. Germline loops: CDR1 SGDLS, CDR2 YYNGEE. The CDR3 consists of 15 residues. The V end lost 0 bases, the J end lost 2 bases, and 11 bases lay between the germline ends. The CDR3 DNA reads TGTGCCAGCAGCGTAGCGGAGACACACAACTATGGCTACACCTTC. Residues: CASSVAETHNYGYTF.

This chain uses TRBV5-1 with TRBJ2-6; the D call may be TRBD1 or TRBD2 (5 bases each). The V end lost 6 bases, the J end lost 0 bases, and 16 bases lay between the germline ends. The CDR3 is made up of 17 amino acids. The germline V gene encodes CDR1 SGHRS and CDR2 YFSETQ. CDR3 region: CASTFGTASSGANVLTF. CDR3 bases: TGCGCCAGCACCTTCGGGACCGCTAGCTCTGGGGCCAACGTCCTGACTTTC.

This clone was recorded only once. The chain is built from TRBV5-5 and TRBJ2-7; D unresolved. The germline gives CDR1 SGHKS, CDR2 YYEKEE (reference sequence). The CDR3 sequence is 14 residues long. V was cut by 2 bases and J by 3 bases, with 12 bases left in between. For the CDR3, the DNA is TGTGCCAGCAGCTTTGATCTGTCCAGCTACGAGCAGTACTTC. It is translated as CASSFDLSSYEQYF.

V is TRBV7-3 and J is TRBJ1-2; the match to TRBD1 covers 8 bases. Germline lookup yields CDR1 SGHTA and CDR2 FQGTGA. The CDR3 has 15 amino acids. V lost 4 bases, J lost 6 bases, and 10 bases stayed unmatched. This CDR3 reads CASSSWATGGNGYTF. CDR3 bases: TGTGCCAGCAGCTCATGGGCAACAGGGGGGAATGGCTACACCTTC. Using reference TRBV7-3 and TRBJ1-2 for the parts outside the CDR3, the full variable domain is GAGVSQTPSNKVTEKGKYVELRCDPISGHTALYWYRQSLGQGPEFLIYFQGTGAADDSGLPNDRFFAVRPEGSVSTLKIQRTERGDSAVYLCASSSWATGGNGYTFGSGTRLTVV.

The genes are TRBV7-2 and TRBJ2-5; D remains unclear. Between the trimmed V and J ends, which lost 7 bases and 7 bases, there was a span of 16 bases. Germline V gene data show CDR1 as SGHTA and CDR2 as FQGNSA. This CDR3 is 13 amino acids long. CDR3 coding DNA: TGTGCCAGCACCCCTCTTAGCCAGGCGACCCAGTACTTC. Residues: CASTPLSQATQYF.

The CDR3 protein is CASSLLRGEQYF. CDR3 bases: TGTGCCAGCAGCCTATTGAGGGGCGAGCAGTACTTC. The chain carries TRBV28 and TRBJ2-7; possibly TRBD1 or TRBD2 for D (5 bases each). The V gene lost 6 bases and the J gene lost 6 bases, with 12 bases spanning the gap. The germline gives CDR1 MDHEN, CDR2 SYDVKM. The CDR3 extends over 12 amino acids.

DNA for the CDR3: TGTGCCAGCAGTGACCAACAGTTGGGCGTTAGTTACGAGCAGTACTTC. Translation: CASSDQQLGVSYEQYF. This rearrangement joins TRBV2 to TRBJ2-7; D is unclear. The CDR3 length is 16 residues. The V end lost 3 bases, the J end lost 4 bases, and 19 bases lay between the germline ends. The germline V gene encodes CDR1 SNHLY and CDR2 FYNNEI.

A word on this clone: A far larger clone is a single base away, which makes a read error likely. Other nucleotide sequences from this sample produce the same CDR3. This CDR3 is CASSDPGTGVLGAF. The CDR3 region has the DNA TGCGCCAGCAGCGATCCCGGGACAGGGGTCCTCGGTGCCTTC. V usage is TRBV5-1 and J usage is TRBJ1-2; 10 nucleotides agree with TRBD1. Germline V lookup: CDR1 SGHRS, CDR2 YFSETQ. The CDR3 covers 14 residues. Full variable domain (rest looked up from reference TRBV5-1 and TRBJ1-2): KAGVTQTPRYLIKTRGQQVTLSCSPISGHRSVSWYQQTPGQGLQFLFEYFSETQRNKGNFPGRFSGRQFSNSRSEMNVSTLELGDSALYLCASSDPGTGVLGAFGSGTRLTVV.

The chain combines TRBV2 with TRBJ1-5; TRBD1 is a possible D gene (6 bases). Trimming stripped 6 bases from V and 4 bases from J, with 16 bases between. CDR1 is SNHLY, CDR2 FYNNEI, per germline. The CDR3 sequence is 15 residues long. The CDR3 DNA sequence: TGTGCCAGCAGCCCCCAACAGGGAGGAAATCAGCCCCAGCATTTT. It encodes CASSPQQGGNQPQHF.

The sample holds a few counts of this clone. J is TRBJ1-1 and V is TRBV29-1; D possibly corresponds to TRBD1 (6 bases). CDR1 and CDR2 (germline): SQVTM, ANQGSEA. The ends were cut back, 4 bases at V and 10 bases at J, with 19 bases in the middle. The CDR3 runs to 13 residues. The CDR3: CSVGGRAGGGAFF. CDR3 coding DNA: TGCAGCGTTGGAGGGCGGGCCGGAGGGGGAGCTTTCTTT.

The chain joins TRBV5-4 to TRBJ1-4; TRBD1 aligns across 7 bases. Per germline, CDR1 SGHNT and CDR2 YYREEE (reference sequence). V shed 6 bases, J shed 6 bases, and the junction held 8 bases outside the gene matches. The CDR3 consists of 14 residues. CDR3 in DNA: TGTGCCAGCACCAAACCTGGGACAGATGAAAAACTGTTTTTT. Amino acid sequence: CASTKPGTDEKLFF.